This passage covers 10 T cell receptor beta chains from one sample sequenced in a study of shared clonotypes between healthy human individuals. Sequencing was performed with immunoSEQ multiplex PCR; in TCRdb, only in-frame clones are kept and a portion is missing. The table includes more than 2 million clones, approximately 94% detected once. In the naive CD8 group, cells lacked CD45RO and were positively selected for CCR7, so terminally differentiated effector memory CD45RA+ cells were left out. Sequencing used naive CD8+ T cells sorted from blood. The receptors were sampled from a man aged 18 to 30 in good health.

The chain links TRBV9 to TRBJ2-3; D perhaps matches TRBD1 (6 bases). This CDR3 is 16 amino acids long. CDR1 is SGDLS and CDR2 is YYNGEE in the germline V gene. V dropped 3 bases and J dropped 2 bases, with 16 bases sitting between them. CDR3 in DNA: TGTGCCAGCAGCGCCACAGGGATCCCCCCCACAGATACGCAGTATTTT. Translated, it gives CASSATGIPPTDTQYF.

The gene calls are TRBV5-1 and TRBJ2-3; 13 positions match TRBD2. CDR1 SGHRS and CDR2 YFSETQ come from the germline V gene. Trimming cost V 0 bases and J 4 bases; bases outside gene matches: 5. The CDR3 has 17 residues. The CDR3 is CASSLARLAGGADTQYF. CDR3 DNA: TGCGCCAGCAGCTTGGCCCGACTAGCGGGGGGCGCAGATACGCAGTATTTT. Full variable domain (rest looked up from reference TRBV5-1 and TRBJ2-3): KAGVTQTPRYLIKTRGQQVTLSCSPISGHRSVSWYQQTPGQGLQFLFEYFSETQRNKGNFPGRFSGRQFSNSRSEMNVSTLELGDSALYLCASSLARLAGGADTQYFGPGTRLTVL.

The J gene is TRBJ1-1, the V gene TRBV6-5; D possibly corresponds to TRBD1 (5 bases). CDR1 is MNHEY, CDR2 SVGAGI, per germline. This CDR3 contains 16 residues. Trimming removed 4 bases at V and 4 bases at J, with 19 bases between. Here the CDR3 DNA reads TGTGCCAGCAGTTGGCGGACTCCATGGGGGACCACTGAAGCTTTCTTT. Translation: CASSWRTPWGTTEAFF.

This clone is a singleton in its sample. CDR3 in DNA: TGCGCCAGCTCGGACAGACCACTCCAAGAGACCCAGTACTTC. The encoded protein is CASSDRPLQETQYF. V usage is TRBV5-1 and J usage is TRBJ2-5; maybe TRBD1 (6 bases). The CDR3 contains 14 residues. CDR1 and CDR2 from the germline V gene are SGHRS and YFSETQ. Trimming cost V 7 bases and J 1 base, with 14 bases left between them.

This clone was observed a single time. The gene calls are TRBV2 and TRBJ1-2, with D hard to call. The CDR3 extends over 15 amino acids. The V end lost 7 bases, the J end lost 0 bases, and 15 bases lay between the germline ends. Germline V gene data show CDR1 as SNHLY and CDR2 as FYNNEI. The CDR3 DNA is TGTGCCAGCAAGTCCGGGATTCAGACTAACTATGGCTACACCTTC. Translated, it gives CASKSGIQTNYGYTF.

The rearrangement joins TRBV9 to TRBJ2-2, with a possible D match to TRBD2 (5 bases). Germline assignment: CDR1 SGDLS and CDR2 YYNGEE. The V end lost 2 bases, the J end lost 6 bases, and 11 bases lay between the germline ends. The CDR3 extends over 14 amino acids. The CDR3 reads CASSVPGLPGELFF. CDR3 DNA: TGTGCCAGCAGCGTCCCGGGATTGCCCGGGGAGCTGTTTTTT.

The V and J genes are TRBV9 and TRBJ2-3; possibly TRBD2 for D (7 bases). The ends were cut back, 1 base at V and 1 base at J, with 13 bases in the middle. Germline-derived CDR1 and CDR2 are SGDLS and YYNGEE. The CDR3 consists of 16 residues. CDR3 residues: CASSVSEGGGTDTQYF. The CDR3 DNA follows: TGTGCCAGCAGCGTAAGCGAGGGGGGGGGCACAGATACGCAGTATTTT.

The chain carries TRBV9 and TRBJ2-6; D might be TRBD2 (5 bases). The germline gives CDR1 SGDLS, CDR2 YYNGEE. Trimming took 3 bases from V and 4 from J, leaving 26 bases between them. The CDR3 contains 20 residues. CDR3 bases: TGTGCCAGCAGCGGGATTCCGGGATCAAAAACAAACTACGGGGCCAACGTCCTGACTTTC. This translates into CASSGIPGSKTNYGANVLTF.

CDR3: CASSLVFYNEQFF. The CDR3 nucleotides read TGTGCCAGCAGCTTAGTTTTTTACAATGAGCAGTTCTTC. V usage is TRBV7-9 and J usage is TRBJ2-1, with no clear D. V lost 1 base, J lost 4 bases, and 5 bases lay in between. CDR1 SEHNR and CDR2 FQNEAQ come from the germline V gene (reference sequence). The CDR3 is made up of 13 amino acids.

V and J are TRBV2 and TRBJ2-2; 10 bases align to TRBD1. The J segment lost 6 bases and the V segment lost 3 bases, leaving 7 bases of the junction unmatched. The CDR3 totals 16 residues. Germline V gives CDR1 SNHLY, CDR2 FYNNEI. CDR3 residues: CASSDGETGGAGELFF. CDR3 sequence (DNA): TGTGCCAGCAGTGATGGGGAGACAGGGGGCGCCGGGGAGCTGTTTTTT.